This T cell receptor (beta chain) is drawn from a study of T cell clones after liver transplantation. Findings of the study overall: In a couple of subjects, few donor cells limited the measurable donor-reactive repertoire.

As regards this clone: What it binds is not known.

The repertoire was sequenced with immunoSEQ multiplex PCR; TCRdb's copy has only in-frame clones and lacks some. There are around 80,000 clones in the sample; nearly 85% occur only once, and about 0.45% lies in the top ten. Germline CDR1 SGHTA, CDR2 FQGNSA. The CDR3 consists of 15 residues. Trimming pared 1 base from V and 1 base from J, leaving 10 bases between. The sequencing used CD4+ T cells from blood, collected 45 to 46 months after liver transplant. This clonotype was obtained from a human patient who received a liver transplant. Some T cells may possibly be graft donor cells. V and J are TRBV7-2 and TRBJ1-1, with no clear D. The CDR3 DNA reads TGTGCCAGCAGCTTAGGAGGCACCCCGAACACTGAAGCTTTCTTT. Residues: CASSLGGTPNTEAFF.